A single sample is the source of the 10 T cell receptor beta chains below, sequenced in a study of early T cells in non-severe SARS-CoV-2 infection. Each CDR3 protein is one row after TCRdb ran MiXCR on the 5' RACE reads. Of about 49,000 distinct CDR3 sequences listed, 5.5% to 6.5% are singletons. Sequenced here: whole blood, sampled at baseline. The source of these receptors is an adult who was a healthcare worker with PCR-confirmed SARS-CoV-2 infection or an uninfected control (not recorded which).

This clonotype has at least ten counts. V is TRBV3-1 and J is TRBJ1-1; tentatively, D is TRBD1 (5 bases). This CDR3 contains 16 residues. The germline gives CDR1 LGHDT, CDR2 YNNKEL (reference sequence). V was pared by 4 bases and J by 5 bases, with 20 bases between. The chain's CDR3 is CASSPRARGPKTEAFF. Here the CDR3 DNA reads TGTGCCAGCAGCCCTAGAGCTCGGGGACCTAAGACTGAAGCTTTCTTT.

This clonotype was observed many times. The CDR3 is CASSTSTSGGYNEQFF. CDR3 nucleotides: TGTGCCAGCAGCACTTCGACTAGCGGGGGTTACAATGAGCAGTTCTTC. The genes are TRBV7-9 and TRBJ2-1; 12 positions match TRBD2. The CDR3 runs to 16 residues. Trimming at V came to 5 bases and at J to 4 bases, leaving 6 bases not matched to a gene. CDR1 is SEHNR, CDR2 FQNEAQ, per germline (reference sequence). Combining the CDR3 with reference TRBV7-9 and TRBJ2-1 gives the whole variable domain DTGVSQNPRHKITKRGQNVTFRCDPISEHNRLYWYRQTLGQGPEFLTYFQNEAQLEKSRLLSDRFSAERPKGSFSTLEIQRTEQGDSAMYLCASSTSTSGGYNEQFFGPGTRLTVL.

This clonotype was counted at least ten times. The chain employs TRBV29-1 and TRBJ2-7, with 11 bases aligning to TRBD1. Germline CDR1 reads SQVTM; CDR2 reads ANQGSEA. CDR3 length: 14 residues. V lost 6 bases and J lost 5; bases outside the gene matches: 9. Written as DNA, the CDR3 is TGCAGCGTCCCTTTGGGACAGGGGGTCGACGAGCAGTACTTC. As protein: CSVPLGQGVDEQYF.

This clonotype has at least ten counts. The V and J genes are TRBV11-3 and TRBJ2-3; 9 nucleotides match TRBD2. V lost 5 bases to trimming and J lost 2 bases; unmatched junction nucleotides: 8. The CDR3 runs 16 residues. Germline values: CDR1 SGHNT, CDR2 YENEEA. The CDR3 DNA reads TGTGCCAGCAGCCCCAAAGCGGGGGGAATCACAGATACGCAGTATTTT. Its translation: CASSPKAGGITDTQYF.

Worth noting for this clonotype: A clone one base away is much larger, so this may be a read error. The chain is built from TRBV12-3 or TRBV12-4 and TRBJ2-4; no clear D. The CDR3 loop spans 13 amino acids. V lost 6 bases and J 5 bases, leaving 11 bases between the germline ends. The CDR3 loop is CASSPVGENIQYF. DNA of the CDR3: TGTGCCAGCAGCCCTGTTGGGGAAAACATTCAGTACTTC.

This clonotype came up many times. This sequence joins TRBV5-1 and TRBJ2-1, with TRBD1 matching over 8 bases. This CDR3 is 14 amino acids long. V dropped 5 bases and J dropped 7; count of bases not matched to a gene: 8. CDR1 and CDR2 from the germline V gene are SGHRS and YFSETQ. Here the CDR3 reads CASRPGTGGNEQFF. The CDR3 DNA is TGCGCCAGCAGACCAGGGACAGGCGGAAATGAGCAGTTCTTC.

This clonotype has a handful of counts. The genes are TRBV6-2 or TRBV6-3 and TRBJ2-7, with D perhaps being TRBD1 or TRBD2 (6 bases each). Trimming cost V 10 bases and J 7 bases, with 17 bases left between them. Germline V gene sequence: CDR1 MNHEY, CDR2 SVGEGT. This CDR3 has 12 residues. This CDR3 reads CATSSGGREQYF. CDR3 nucleotides: TGTGCCACCTCATCCGGGGGCAGGGAGCAGTACTTC.

Many counts were recorded for this clonotype. The J gene is TRBJ2-1, the V gene TRBV6-4; the match to TRBD2 covers 14 bases. The CDR3 extends over 14 amino acids. Losses at the gene ends were 3 bases for V and 9 bases for J; bases not matched to a gene: 1. CDR1 is MRHNA, CDR2 SNTAGT, per germline. Here the CDR3 DNA reads TGTGCCAGCAGTGAGACTAGCGGGGGGGCTGAGCAGTTCTTC. Its protein is CASSETSGGAEQFF.

This clonotype is medium-sized (0.01 to 0.1%). The chain uses TRBV7-9 and TRBJ1-1; D remains ambiguous. The CDR3 is 18 residues long. From germline, CDR1 is SEHNR and CDR2 FQNEAQ (reference sequence). Trimming cost V 5 bases and J 1 base, with 23 bases left between them. This CDR3 reads CASSPISDRYRPNTEAFF. CDR3 sequence (DNA): TGTGCCAGCAGCCCCATCTCTGACCGCTACAGACCGAACACTGAAGCTTTCTTT.

This clonotype was counted many times. The chain couples TRBV4-3 to TRBJ2-3, with D perhaps being TRBD1 or TRBD2 (5 bases each). This CDR3 contains 14 residues. V lost 4 bases, J lost 9 bases, and 17 bases lay in between. CDR1 LGHNA and CDR2 YSLEER come from the germline V gene. The CDR3 is CASSLAGGQGTQYF. The DNA of the CDR3 is TGCGCCAGCAGCCTTGCGGGTGGTCAGGGCACGCAGTATTTT.